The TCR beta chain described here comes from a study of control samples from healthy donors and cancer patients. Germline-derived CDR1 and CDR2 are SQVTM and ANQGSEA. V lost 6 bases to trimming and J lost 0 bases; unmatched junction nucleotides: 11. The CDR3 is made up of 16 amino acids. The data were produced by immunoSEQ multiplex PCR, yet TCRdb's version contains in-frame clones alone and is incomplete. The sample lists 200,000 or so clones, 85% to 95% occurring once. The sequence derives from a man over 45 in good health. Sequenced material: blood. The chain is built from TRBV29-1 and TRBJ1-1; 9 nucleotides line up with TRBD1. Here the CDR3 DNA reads TGCAGCGTACGAGGGAGGACAGGGGACATGAACACTGAAGCTTTCTTT. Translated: CSVRGRTGDMNTEAFF.